Listed here are 16 T cell receptor beta chains from one sample, sequenced in a study of T cells in localized non-small cell lung cancer. TCRdb's copy holds only in-frame clones and misses some; the assay was immunoSEQ multiplex PCR. This sample has tens of thousands of clones; about 80% occur once, and the top ten carry approximately 7.8%. The specimen was PBMCs, collected before any cancer treatment. The receptors were gathered from a man aged 35 to 69 with stage II lung adenocarcinoma.

The chain joins TRBV28 to TRBJ1-2; D might be TRBD1 (6 bases). Trimming cost V 6 bases and J 2 bases, with 19 bases left between them. CDR3 length: 16 residues. Germline V gene data show CDR1 as MDHEN and CDR2 as SYDVKM. CDR3 in DNA: TGTGCCAGCAGCACCATATCACAGGGTTTGAACTATGGCTACACCTTC. Encoded protein: CASSTISQGLNYGYTF.

This rearrangement joins TRBV29-1 to TRBJ2-5; D possibly matches TRBD1 or TRBD2 (6 bases each). Trimming removed 3 bases at V and 3 bases at J, with 17 bases between. Per germline, CDR1 SQVTM and CDR2 ANQGSEA. The CDR3 runs 15 residues. CDR3: CSVEGPGGLEETQYF. In nucleotides, the CDR3 is TGCAGCGTTGAGGGGCCCGGGGGCTTGGAAGAGACCCAGTACTTC.

The rearrangement links TRBV13 to TRBJ2-1, with TRBD1 matching 7 bases. Germline CDR1 PRHDT, CDR2 FYEKMQ (reference sequence). V lost 5 bases, J lost 4 bases, and 11 bases stayed unmatched. The CDR3 is 16 amino acids. The CDR3 nucleotides read TGTGCCAGCAGCCCCAGGGACAGTTACCCTTACAATGAGCAGTTCTTC. This translates into CASSPRDSYPYNEQFF.

This rearrangement joins TRBV5-6 to TRBJ2-7; TRBD1 aligns across 9 bases. This CDR3 spans 16 amino acids. The germline CDR1 and CDR2 sequences are SGHDT and YYEEEE. V lost 4 bases and J lost 1; bases outside the gene matches: 9. CDR3 sequence (DNA): TGTGCCAGCAGCATACTAGGACAGGGGTCTTCCTACGAGCAGTACTTC. Protein: CASSILGQGSSYEQYF.

V usage is TRBV4-2 and J usage is TRBJ1-6; D remains ambiguous. The V end was cut by 1 base, the J end by 7 bases, with 8 bases between. CDR3 length: 14 residues. CDR1 and CDR2 (germline): LGHNA, YNFKEQ. Written as DNA, the CDR3 is TGTGCCAGCAGCCAAGGACGAAACAATTCACCCCTCCACTTT. It specifies CASSQGRNNSPLHF.

The V and J genes are TRBV28 and TRBJ2-5; D could derive from TRBD1 or TRBD2 (6 bases each). Per germline, CDR1 MDHEN and CDR2 SYDVKM. This CDR3 region has 12 residues. V was clipped by 6 bases and J by 4 bases, with 9 bases between them. For the CDR3, the DNA is TGTGCCAGCAGCGGGGGCGCAGAGACCCAGTACTTC. This gives the protein CASSGGAETQYF.

V usage is TRBV7-9 and J usage is TRBJ1-2; D is perhaps TRBD1 (6 bases). The CDR3 sequence is 15 residues long. V lost 8 bases and J lost 0, with 16 bases in between. From germline, CDR1 is SEHNR and CDR2 FQNEAQ (reference sequence). CDR3 region: CASETGTITNYGYTF. The CDR3 bases are TGTGCCAGCGAAACTGGGACAATTACTAACTATGGCTACACCTTC.

The chain uses TRBV2 and TRBJ1-5; TRBD1 is a possible D gene (5 bases). This CDR3 is built from 13 residues. V dropped 6 bases and J dropped 0 bases, with 6 bases sitting between them. The germline V gene has CDR1 SNHLY and CDR2 FYNNEI. The CDR3 loop is CASRGDSNQPQHF. The CDR3 DNA follows: TGTGCCAGCAGGGGGGATAGCAATCAGCCCCAGCATTTT.

The chain employs TRBV28 and TRBJ2-7; 7 nucleotides line up with TRBD1. The CDR3 covers 15 residues. Losses at the gene ends were 6 bases for V and 0 bases for J; bases not matched to a gene: 8. Germline CDR1 is MDHEN and CDR2 is SYDVKM. The CDR3 coding sequence is TGTGCCAGCAGCCCTCCCAGGACAGGCTCCTACGAGCAGTACTTC. Its translation is CASSPPRTGSYEQYF.

The chain uses TRBV6-6 and TRBJ1-6; unclear D gene. The CDR3 contains 13 residues. Germline V gene sequence: CDR1 MNHNY, CDR2 SVGAGI (reference sequence). Trimming shortened V by 10 bases and J by 9 bases, and 16 bases separated the two germline ends. The CDR3 nucleotides read TGTGCCACCCTTAAGAGAGGTACTTCACCCCTCCACTTT. Protein sequence: CATLKRGTSPLHF.

The genes are TRBV6-1 and TRBJ1-2; D unresolved. V was cut by 7 bases and J by 3 bases, with 18 bases left in between. In germline, CDR1 is MNHNS, CDR2 SASEGT. The CDR3 extends over 15 amino acids. Here the CDR3 DNA reads TGTGCCAGCACCCCCTTTGGGAGTTCCTACTATGGCTACACCTTC. Translating gives CASTPFGSSYYGYTF.

The rearrangement joins TRBV27 to TRBJ2-1, with TRBD1 matching over 7 bases. This CDR3 comprises 15 residues. Trimming cost V 5 bases and J 0 bases; bases outside gene matches: 4. Germline CDR1 and CDR2: MNHEY and SMNVEV (reference sequence). The CDR3 region has the DNA TGTGCCAGCAGTGACAGGGACCCCTCCTACAATGAGCAGTTCTTC. It yields the protein CASSDRDPSYNEQFF.

This chain connects TRBV6-1 to TRBJ1-1; D may be TRBD1 (5 bases). The V end lost 1 base, the J end lost 1 base, and 10 bases lay between the germline ends. Germline CDR1 MNHNS, CDR2 SASEGT. CDR3 size: 15 residues. CDR3 residues: CASSEGGVGNTEAFF. The CDR3 DNA reads as TGTGCCAGCAGTGAAGGAGGGGTCGGGAACACTGAAGCTTTCTTT.

This clone was seen more than once but under ten times. V and J are TRBV2 and TRBJ1-3; 7 bases align to TRBD1. With 1 base clipped from V and 2 bases from J, the junction kept 2 bases outside the gene matches. Germline V lookup: CDR1 SNHLY, CDR2 FYNNEI. CDR3 size: 15 residues. The CDR3 spells CASSEDRGPGNTIYF. CDR3 DNA: TGTGCCAGCAGTGAAGACAGGGGCCCTGGAAACACCATATATTTT. Using reference TRBV2 and TRBJ1-3 for the parts outside the CDR3, the full variable domain is EPEVTQTPSHQVTQMGQEVILRCVPISNHLYFYWYRQILGQKVEFLVSFYNNEISEKSEIFDDQFSVERPDGSNFTLKIRSTKLEDSAMYFCASSEDRGPGNTIYFGEGSWLTVV.

The CDR3 spells CASSSGAQLMQFF. The CDR3 coding sequence is TGTGCCAGTAGTAGCGGGGCACAATTAATGCAGTTCTTC. The gene calls are TRBV19 and TRBJ2-1; tentative D call: TRBD2 (6 bases). Trimming stripped 4 bases from V and 12 bases from J, with 16 bases between. The CDR3 has 13 amino acids. Germline V gene data show CDR1 as LNHDA and CDR2 as SQIVND (reference sequence).

This chain uses TRBV7-9 with TRBJ2-2; TRBD2 matches 9 bases. CDR1 SEHNR and CDR2 FQNEAQ come from the germline V gene (reference sequence). The CDR3 consists of 17 residues. The trim removed 5 bases at V and 2 bases at J, leaving 9 bases unmatched. CDR3 sequence reads: CASSPRAGGTNTGELFF. The CDR3 region has the DNA TGTGCCAGCAGCCCCCGGGCGGGGGGGACCAACACCGGGGAGCTGTTTTTT.